The present entry profiles one TCR beta chain with its context. This clonotype came up a few times. Its antigen has not been determined. Base qualities are missing; no much larger clone stands one base away. These data are taken from a study of blood T cells in healthy people across ages (dated by TCRdb to 2013 to 2016). A note on the overall study: In model experiments, template switching captured about one uniquely barcoded TCR beta cDNA molecule for every two T cells. The study measured age-related changes in TCR beta repertoire diversity using deep sequencing normalized with unique cDNA molecular identifiers. The donors were divided into four age groups: young (average around 17 years), middle-aged (approximately 39), aged (under 70) and long-lived (82). The study analyzed two additional independent replicas of 1 million unique cDNA reads from the same blood draw for two donors, one aged 18 to 29 and one aged 80 or older. To avoid experimental bias, donors of different ages were randomly spread across the sequencing lanes. The research as a whole found: The CMV infection status of donors was not known, potentially confounding age-related changes in expanded clonotypes. Observed TCR beta diversity per million T cells fell roughly linearly with age, and a significant reduction was already apparent by age around 40. Observed TCR beta diversity correlated strongly with the percentage of naive T cells measured by flow cytometry. Compared with the aged group, the long-lived group had more naive CD4+ T cells, fewer expanded clones and increased TCR diversity, a pattern suggesting age selection. Estimates of total diversity based on one million sequenced T cells were considered lower bounds and underestimates. Because profiling used bulk unsorted PBMCs, naive and antigen-experienced compartments could not be compared conclusively.

The germline V gene (reference sequence) supplies CDR1 DFQATT and CDR2 SNEGSKA. V gives up 2 bases and J gives up 6 bases, and the segment between their germline ends measures 10 bases. Counted from cysteine to phenylalanine, this CDR3 has 12 amino acids. CDR3 DNA is the only sequence kept; it has 36 bases, read in frame from the first base. The donors were 40 or so Caucasian individuals from Russia, aged roughly 6 to 100 years, who were systemically healthy. Each donor gave ten milliliters of peripheral blood, drawn into EDTA-treated Vacutainer tubes. Ficoll-Paque density-gradient centrifugation was used to isolate PBMCs, with at least 6.5 million per sample. Total RNA was extracted from PBMCs with Trizol reagent, with at least 6 micrograms obtained per sample. For every donor, flow cytometry on a PBMC aliquot measured the percentage of naive CD45RAhigh/CD27high T cells. Library construction relied on 5' RACE. TCRdb names Illumina HiSeq 2500 as the instrument used. A second PCR of about 6 to 12 cycles was performed with a sample-barcoded 5' primer and a J-beta primer mix. Each TCR beta cDNA molecule received a unique molecular identifier from a template-switch 5' adaptor carrying 12 random nucleotides. At least 2.5 million CDR3-containing paired-end reads were obtained from each sample. All of the RNA was converted into first-strand cDNA using the Mint cDNA synthesis kit, with a TRBC-specific oligonucleotide serving as the primer. All cDNA was treated with uracil-DNA glycosylase and then went through a first 18-cycle PCR with the universal primers M1SS and BC2_uni_R. Processing in the source paper ran as follows. For normalization, 1 million high-quality reads, each with a distinct molecular identifier, were randomly selected from each sample. Instead of being binned into consensus sequences, reads with shared molecular identifiers were discarded. CDR3 identification, clonotype clustering and error correction used MiTCR with a Q25 quality threshold and the strictest error-elimination algorithm. A nonparametric unseen species model using Euler transformation provided a lower-bound estimate of total TCR beta diversity. TCRdb reanalyzed the raw reads on its own, using fastp at Q25 for trimming and MiXCR for clone calling, and kept in-frame beta chains. Entries that share a CDR3 protein sequence are merged under the most common genes and DNA. The authors' filters were not applied to this entry. This sample holds over 600,000 distinct CDR3 sequences; less than 45% were observed only once. In total, the top ten clones hold about 30% of the sample.

The TCR sequence derives from an older man in good health. Sequenced: blood. In this chain, TRBV20-1 is recombined with TRBJ1-1; no D gene call is confident. The CDR3 reads CSARKGIAEAFF. The DNA sequence follows: TGCAGTGCTAGAAAAGGTATCGCTGAAGCTTTCTTT.